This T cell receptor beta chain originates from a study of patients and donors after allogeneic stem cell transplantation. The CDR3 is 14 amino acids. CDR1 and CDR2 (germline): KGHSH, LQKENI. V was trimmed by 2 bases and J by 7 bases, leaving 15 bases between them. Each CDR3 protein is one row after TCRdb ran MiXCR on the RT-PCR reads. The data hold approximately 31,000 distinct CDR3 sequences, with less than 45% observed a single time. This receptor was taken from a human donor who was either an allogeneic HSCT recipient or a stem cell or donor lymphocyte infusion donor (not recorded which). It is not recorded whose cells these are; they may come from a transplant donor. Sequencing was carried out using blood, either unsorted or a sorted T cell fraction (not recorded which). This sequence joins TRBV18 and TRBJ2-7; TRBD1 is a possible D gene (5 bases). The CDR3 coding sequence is TGTGCCAGCTCACCAAGTCCAGGGCATTCGGAGCAGTACGTC. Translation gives CASSPSPGHSEQYV.